Detailed here is one T cell receptor beta chain. Its cognate antigen is unknown. The entry originates in a study of response to subunit inactivated influenza vaccine. MiXCR, applied by TCRdb to the RT-PCR reads, yields one record per CDR3 protein. The data hold around 520,000 distinct CDR3 sequences, with approximately 12% observed a single time. General study points: Authors suggested seasonal influenza vaccinations each recruit few new T cells.

Trimming removed 0 bases at V and 3 bases at J, with 2 bases between. The CDR3 covers 12 residues. Looked up from germline, CDR1 is MNHEY and CDR2 is SVGAGI. Sample: PBMCs from blood, taken on the day of vaccination. The V and J genes are TRBV6-5 and TRBJ1-1; D not certain. This TCR was sampled from a man between 45 and 60 years old who received an inactivated influenza vaccine. The CDR3 sequence is CASSYSDTEAFF. The CDR3 DNA is TGTGCCAGCAGTTACTCTGACACTGAAGCTTTCTTT.